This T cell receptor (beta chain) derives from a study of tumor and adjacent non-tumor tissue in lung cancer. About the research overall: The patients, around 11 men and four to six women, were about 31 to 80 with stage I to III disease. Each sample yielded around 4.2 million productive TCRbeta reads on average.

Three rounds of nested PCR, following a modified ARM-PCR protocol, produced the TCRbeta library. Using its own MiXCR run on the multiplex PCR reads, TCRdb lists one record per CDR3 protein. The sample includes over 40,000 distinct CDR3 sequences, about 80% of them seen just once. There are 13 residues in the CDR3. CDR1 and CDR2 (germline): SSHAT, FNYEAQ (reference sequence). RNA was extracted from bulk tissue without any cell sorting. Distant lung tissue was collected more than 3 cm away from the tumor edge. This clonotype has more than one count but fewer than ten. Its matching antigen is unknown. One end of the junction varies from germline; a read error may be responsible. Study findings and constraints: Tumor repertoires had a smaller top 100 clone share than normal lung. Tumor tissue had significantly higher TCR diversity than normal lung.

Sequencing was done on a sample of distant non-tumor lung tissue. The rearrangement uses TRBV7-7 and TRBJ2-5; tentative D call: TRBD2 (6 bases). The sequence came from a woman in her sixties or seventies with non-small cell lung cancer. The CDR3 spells CASSSGTVETQYF. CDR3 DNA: TGTGCTAGCAGCTCCGGGACTGTAGAGACCCAGTACTTC.